The 15 T cell receptor beta chains given below trace back to one sample, sequenced in a study of blood T cell repertoires in COVID-19. Assay: immunoSEQ multiplex PCR; the TCRdb copy retains only in-frame clones and omits some. Of 200,000 or so clones listed, 80% to 85% are singletons. Sequencing input: peripheral blood. The receptors stem from an older woman with acute or convalescent COVID-19.

The chain couples TRBV10-3 to TRBJ2-3; D gene ambiguous. The V end lost 2 bases, the J end lost 4 bases, and 10 bases lay between the germline ends. The CDR3 totals 14 residues. The germline gives CDR1 ENHRY, CDR2 SYGVKD. CDR3 bases: TGTGCCATCAGTGAGAGGAGAGTGGCAGATACGCAGTATTTT. This encodes CAISERRVADTQYF.

This clone was picked up one time. The chain joins TRBV4-3 to TRBJ1-1; D remains ambiguous. Between the trimmed V and J ends, which lost 0 bases and 4 bases, there was a span of 18 bases. Germline V CDR1 and CDR2: LGHNA, YSLEER. The CDR3 spans 17 residues. Written as DNA, the CDR3 is TGCGCCAGCAGCCAAGAATTAGGAAGTGGGCTCGGCACTGAAGCTTTCTTT. It is translated as CASSQELGSGLGTEAFF.

The rearrangement links TRBV30 to TRBJ2-7; TRBD1 matches 9 bases. Germline values: CDR1 GTSNPN, CDR2 SVGIG (reference sequence). The length of the CDR3 is 14 residues. The ends lost 1 base at V and 3 bases at J; junction bases unmatched: 4. In DNA, the CDR3 is TGTGCCTGGAGTGCCGGGACAGGGAACTACGAGCAGTACTTC. This gives the protein CAWSAGTGNYEQYF.

The chain links TRBV4-1 to TRBJ1-4, with 7 nucleotides matching TRBD1. Germline V gene data show CDR1 as MGHRA and CDR2 as YSYEKL. The CDR3 contains 13 residues. The ends lost 4 bases at V and 6 bases at J; junction bases unmatched: 2. The CDR3 loop reads CASSLGQYEKLFF. The CDR3 DNA follows: TGCGCCAGCAGCCTGGGACAGTATGAAAAACTGTTTTTT.

Note on this clone: This specimen includes other DNA sequences encoding the same CDR3. The chain recombines TRBV2 with TRBJ1-6; a weak D match, TRBD1 (5 bases). The CDR3 extends over 13 amino acids. Germline V gene lookup returns CDR1 SNHLY and CDR2 FYNNEI. Trimming removed 4 bases from V and 7 bases from J, with 8 bases in between. The DNA for the CDR3 is TGTGCCAGCAGTGCAGGGTACAATTCACCCCTCCACTTT. Protein product: CASSAGYNSPLHF.

This clone was counted a single time. V and J are TRBV24-1 and TRBJ1-1; 8 nucleotides line up with TRBD1. Germline values: CDR1 KGHDR, CDR2 SFDVKD. The CDR3 consists of 15 residues. V lost 5 bases, J lost 0 bases, and 4 bases stayed unmatched. CDR3 nucleotide sequence: TGTGCCACCAGTGGCTCGACAGGGGTGAACACTGAAGCTTTCTTT. This sequence encodes CATSGSTGVNTEAFF.

Points on this clone: One end of the junction fails to match germline, which may point to a read error. The gene calls are TRBV10-3 and TRBJ2-7; 9 nucleotides agree with TRBD1. This CDR3 has 15 amino acids. Germline assignment: CDR1 ENHRY and CDR2 SYGVKD. The DNA of the CDR3 is TGTGCCATCAGCGAGTACGGGACAGGGACCTACGAGCAGTACTTC. It is translated as CAISEYGTGTYEQYF.

The V gene is TRBV30, the J gene TRBJ1-1; TRBD1 might be the D (6 bases). Trimming took off 1 base at V and 4 bases at J, with 19 bases between the two ends. Germline loops: CDR1 GTSNPN, CDR2 SVGIG (reference sequence). This CDR3 region has 16 residues. The CDR3 coding sequence is TGTGCCTGGAGTGGTTTCGGCGGGAGGGGGGGCACTGAAGCTTTCTTT. Its protein is CAWSGFGGRGGTEAFF.

The rearrangement links TRBV6-6 to TRBJ2-7; 9 bases map to TRBD1. Unmatched junction bases numbered 4, after V lost 3 bases and J lost 4 bases. The CDR3 sequence is 14 residues long. The germline V gene encodes CDR1 MNHNY and CDR2 SVGAGI (reference sequence). CDR3 in amino acids: CASSYGTGMYEQYF. The CDR3 DNA reads TGTGCCAGCAGTTATGGGACAGGGATGTACGAGCAGTACTTC.

This CDR3 is CASSKDERGQTNSPLHF. In nucleotides, the CDR3 is TGTGCCAGCAGCAAAGACGAAAGGGGGCAGACAAATTCACCCCTCCACTTT. The chain has TRBV21-1 and TRBJ1-6; TRBD1 is the table's D call and was not checked against the DNA. TRBV21-1 is designated a pseudogene. The CDR3 loop spans 17 amino acids.

Turning to this clone: In the same sample, other DNA sequences code for this CDR3. The chain is built from TRBV29-1 and TRBJ1-1, with D perhaps matching TRBD1 (5 bases). The V gene's germline CDR1 is SQVTM and CDR2 ANQGSEA. The CDR3 loop spans 13 amino acids. Trimming pared 3 bases from V and 1 base from J, leaving 9 bases between. This CDR3 is CSVDRGGNTEAFF. The CDR3 nucleotides are TGCAGCGTTGATAGGGGTGGGAACACTGAAGCTTTCTTT.

A remark on this clone: Different DNA sequences within this sample yield the same CDR3. V and J are TRBV7-9 and TRBJ1-2; a possible D gene is TRBD1 (5 bases). Germline CDR1 reads SEHNR; CDR2 reads FQNEAQ (reference sequence). Trimming shortened V by 3 bases and J by 2 bases, and 10 bases separated the two germline ends. The CDR3 spans 14 residues. CDR3 bases: TGTGCCAGCAGCTTGGTGGGGGGGAACTATGGCTACACCTTC. This codes for CASSLVGGNYGYTF.

The rearrangement links TRBV7-8 to TRBJ1-1; TRBD1 is a possible D gene (5 bases). Per germline, CDR1 SGHVS and CDR2 FQNEAQ. This CDR3 spans 14 amino acids. V lost 5 bases to trimming and J lost 6 bases, with 16 bases between them. Here the CDR3 reads CASSPGRSVSEAFF. Here the CDR3 DNA reads TGTGCCAGCAGCCCAGGGAGGTCAGTCTCTGAAGCTTTCTTT.

This chain joins TRBV4-1 and TRBJ1-2; 9 nucleotides line up with TRBD1. The CDR3 is made up of 15 amino acids. In germline, CDR1 is MGHRA, CDR2 YSYEKL. V lost 4 bases to trimming and J lost 3 bases; unmatched junction nucleotides: 6. This chain's CDR3 is CASSPGTGRDYGYTF. CDR3 coding DNA: TGCGCCAGCAGCCCAGGGACAGGGCGTGACTATGGCTACACCTTC.

The chain carries TRBV24-1 and TRBJ2-7, with 7 bases lining up with TRBD1. The CDR3 runs to 13 residues. The V and J ends lost 7 bases and 6 bases, in that order; junction bases with no gene match: 8. CDR1 and CDR2 (germline): KGHDR, SFDVKD. This CDR3 is CATRVTGVSEQYF. The DNA for the CDR3 is TGTGCCACCAGGGTAACAGGGGTGAGCGAGCAGTACTTC.